This record covers a single T cell receptor (beta chain). Trimming took 6 bases from V and 6 from J; bases not matched to a gene: 7. The germline CDR1 and CDR2 sequences are MDHEN and SYDVKM. The CDR3 is 13 amino acids. The data derive from a study of shared clonotypes between healthy human individuals. TCRdb keeps only in-frame clones here, not all; method: immunoSEQ multiplex PCR. The repertoire holds about 2.4 million clones, with more than 85% as singletons. The TCR was taken from a man in his late teens or twenties in good health. Some clones in this sample may be carry-over from other donors' samples. The sample consisted of naive CD4+ T cells from PBMCs. Subset indicated: CD45RA+ positively selected. The genes are TRBV28 and TRBJ2-7; 8 nucleotides agree with TRBD2. The CDR3 spells CASRQREMLEQYF. CDR3 in DNA: TGTGCCAGCAGGCAGCGGGAGATGCTCGAGCAGTACTTC.